The 30 T cell receptor beta chains listed next were all sequenced from one sample in a study of T cell responses to AZD1222 COVID-19 vaccine. Method: immunoSEQ multiplex PCR; TCRdb's copy keeps in-frame clones and lacks some. The sample includes fewer than 90,000 clones, about 86% of them seen just once. Sequencing used peripheral blood, obtained 28 days after the second AZD1222 dose. All receptors come from an adult who received the AZD1222 COVID-19 vaccine.

The chain uses TRBV6-2 or TRBV6-3 and TRBJ1-2, with 9 bases aligning to TRBD1. Germline V lookup: CDR1 MNHEY, CDR2 SVGEGT. The CDR3 length is 14 residues. Trimming at V came to 5 bases and at J to 4 bases, leaving 5 bases not matched to a gene. In nucleotides, the CDR3 is TGTGCCAGCAGTGGGTCGACAGGGGGCTATGGCTACACCTTC. Protein: CASSGSTGGYGYTF.

V usage is TRBV7-9 and J usage is TRBJ1-2; 12 positions agree with TRBD1. V shed 5 bases and J 7 bases; nucleotides not matched to a gene: 5. CDR1 is SEHNR, CDR2 FQNEAQ, per germline (reference sequence). CDR3 length equals 14 residues. The CDR3: CASSQGQGAGGYTF. Here the CDR3 DNA reads TGTGCCAGCAGCCAGGGACAGGGGGCCGGTGGCTACACCTTC. The full variable domain, with the rest looked up from reference TRBV7-9 and TRBJ1-2, is DTGVSQNPRHKITKRGQNVTFRCDPISEHNRLYWYRQTLGQGPEFLTYFQNEAQLEKSRLLSDRFSAERPKGSFSTLEIQRTEQGDSAMYLCASSQGQGAGGYTFGSGTRLTVV.

The chain recombines TRBV30 with TRBJ2-3; no clear D. The CDR3 consists of 13 residues. V lost 2 bases to trimming and J lost 0 bases, with 6 bases between them. Per germline, CDR1 GTSNPN and CDR2 SVGIG (reference sequence). CDR3 residues: CAWSLPSTDTQYF. The CDR3 DNA reads as TGTGCCTGGAGTCTCCCTAGCACAGATACGCAGTATTTT.

The J gene is TRBJ1-2, the V gene TRBV3-1 (or the pseudogene TRBV3-2), with TRBD1 matching 9 bases. The CDR3 has 14 amino acids. Looked up from germline, CDR1 is LGHDT and CDR2 is YNNKEL (reference sequence). V was clipped by 3 bases and J by 7 bases; unmatched bases: 6. The CDR3 DNA reads TGTGCCAGCAGCCAGGTGAGGACAGGGGTTGGCTACACCTTC. The encoded protein is CASSQVRTGVGYTF.

The chain uses TRBV5-4 and TRBJ2-1; 7 bases fit TRBD2. This CDR3 is 14 amino acids long. Germline loops: CDR1 SGHNT, CDR2 YYREEE (reference sequence). J was trimmed by 1 base and V by 2 bases; bases with no gene match: 0. CDR3 in amino acids: CASSLAGSYNEQFF. Written as DNA, the CDR3 is TGTGCCAGCAGCTTAGCGGGGTCCTACAATGAGCAGTTCTTC.

The CDR3 nucleotides read TGTGCCAGCAGCCAAGAGGGGGGGCTCGGGCAGGGTGAGGATACGCAGTATTTT. As protein: CASSQEGGLGQGEDTQYF. The gene calls are TRBV4-2 and TRBJ2-3, with D perhaps TRBD2 (7 bases). V lost 0 bases, J lost 6 bases, and 22 bases lay in between. The CDR3 has 18 amino acids. Germline CDR1 LGHNA, CDR2 YNFKEQ.

The genes are TRBV7-9 and TRBJ2-7, with D unresolved. Germline V CDR1 and CDR2: SEHNR, FQNEAQ (reference sequence). V was pared by 1 base and J by 1 base, with 2 bases between. The CDR3 runs 12 residues. The CDR3 nucleotides read TGTGCCAGCAGCTTAGAGTCCTACGAGCAGTACTTC. Amino acids: CASSLESYEQYF.

The chain recombines TRBV27 with TRBJ1-1; 7 bases map to TRBD1. Trimming took 3 bases from V and 5 from J; bases not matched to a gene: 15. The CDR3 consists of 17 residues. Germline CDR1 MNHEY, CDR2 SMNVEV (reference sequence). In nucleotides, the CDR3 is TGTGCCAGCAGTTTGCACCTTCAGGGGGGGTTTCGAACTGAAGCTTTCTTT. Translated: CASSLHLQGGFRTEAFF.

J is TRBJ2-5 and V is TRBV19; D is uncertain. Looked up from germline, CDR1 is LNHDA and CDR2 is SQIVND (reference sequence). Trimming pared 2 bases from V and 7 bases from J, leaving 11 bases between. This CDR3 has 13 residues. CDR3 sequence reads: CASSISQTGTQYF. CDR3 nucleotide sequence: TGTGCCAGTAGTATAAGTCAAACGGGGACCCAGTACTTC.

This chain links TRBV28 with TRBJ1-1, with D hard to call. V lost 6 bases and J lost 4, with 15 bases in between. The CDR3 sequence is 14 residues long. CDR1 MDHEN and CDR2 SYDVKM come from the germline V gene. As DNA, the CDR3 is TGTGCCAGCAGCCCTATAGGAAGGGCCACTGAAGCTTTCTTT. This encodes CASSPIGRATEAFF.

The chain uses TRBV27 and TRBJ1-2, with D possibly matching TRBD1 (6 bases). Trimming took off 2 bases at V and 8 bases at J, with 12 bases between the two ends. CDR3 length: 13 amino acids. Germline V gives CDR1 MNHEY, CDR2 SMNVEV (reference sequence). The CDR3 DNA follows: TGTGCCAGCAGTTTAGCGGACAGTCGGGGCTACACCTTC. This codes for CASSLADSRGYTF.

This chain links TRBV28 with TRBJ2-7, with TRBD1 as a possible D gene (6 bases). This CDR3 contains 13 residues. The germline CDR1 and CDR2 sequences are MDHEN and SYDVKM. Deletions cut 5 bases from V and 3 bases from J, with 11 bases between. The CDR3 sequence is CASSRTALYEQYF. CDR3 in DNA: TGTGCCAGCAGTCGGACAGCCCTCTACGAGCAGTACTTC.

V usage is TRBV28 and J usage is TRBJ1-2; 7 nucleotides match TRBD1. Germline lookup yields CDR1 MDHEN and CDR2 SYDVKM. The CDR3 has 13 amino acids. The CDR3 DNA sequence: TGTGCTACCTACGGGACAGCGGACTATGGCTACACCTTC. This encodes CATYGTADYGYTF.

CDR3 coding DNA: TGTGCCACCAGCAGAGGTGGGGCCTTAGCGGTAGGCGAGCAGTACTTC. As protein: CATSRGGALAVGEQYF. V is TRBV15 and J is TRBJ2-7; perhaps TRBD2 as D (6 bases). Germline V gene lookup returns CDR1 LNHNV and CDR2 YYDKDF (reference sequence). V gave up 1 base and J gave up 6 bases, with 19 bases separating them. The length of the CDR3 is 16 residues. Together with reference TRBV15 and TRBJ2-7, the CDR3 gives the full variable domain: DAMVIQNPRYQVTQFGKPVTLSCSQTLNHNVMYWYQQKSSQAPKLLFHYYDKDFNNEADTPDNFQSRRPNTSFCFLDIRSPGLGDTAMYLCATSRGGALAVGEQYFGPGTRLTVT.

The V and J genes are TRBV3-1 (or the pseudogene TRBV3-2) and TRBJ1-3; D is unclear. Per the germline V gene, CDR1 is LGHDT and CDR2 is YNNKEL (reference sequence). The CDR3 extends over 15 amino acids. V was clipped by 2 bases and J by 0 bases, with 8 bases between them. The CDR3 sequence: CASSQLESSGNTIYF. In DNA form, the CDR3 reads TGTGCCAGCAGCCAATTAGAATCCTCTGGAAACACCATATATTTT.

Written as DNA, the CDR3 is TGTGCCATCAGTGGACTAGCGGCAACGAACACCGGGGAGCTGTTTTTT. Amino acids: CAISGLAATNTGELFF. The chain links TRBV10-3 to TRBJ2-2; TRBD2 matches 9 bases. Germline V lookup: CDR1 ENHRY, CDR2 SYGVKD. This CDR3 is built from 16 residues. J gave up 0 bases and V 4 bases, and 3 bases lay outside the gene matches.

CDR3 DNA: TGTGCCAGCAGTACCTCAACCTCAGGTAGCAATCAGCCCCAGCATTTT. Translating it yields CASSTSTSGSNQPQHF. The chain carries TRBV28 and TRBJ1-5; D gene unclear. V was cut by 5 bases and J by 0 bases, with 14 bases left in between. The germline V gene has CDR1 MDHEN and CDR2 SYDVKM. The CDR3 runs to 16 residues.

The V gene is TRBV7-2, the J gene TRBJ1-2, with 11 bases fitting TRBD1. V gave up 2 bases and J gave up 2 bases; unmatched junction bases: 7. The CDR3 sequence is 17 residues long. CDR1 and CDR2 (germline): SGHTA, FQGNSA. The CDR3 region is CASSLRGGQGGNYGYTF. The CDR3 region has the DNA TGTGCCAGCAGCTTAAGAGGGGGACAGGGGGGCAACTATGGCTACACCTTC.

The chain uses TRBV29-1 and TRBJ2-7; weak D call: TRBD1 (5 bases). CDR1 is SQVTM and CDR2 is ANQGSEA in the germline V gene. There are 14 residues in the CDR3. The V end lost 4 bases, the J end lost 2 bases, and 15 bases lay between the germline ends. The CDR3 nucleotides are TGCAGCGTTGCCGACCAGGGCCGGACCTACGAGCAGTACTTC. Its protein is CSVADQGRTYEQYF.

The chain is built from TRBV3-1 (or the pseudogene TRBV3-2) and TRBJ2-1, with a tentative D call TRBD2 (6 bases). This CDR3 spans 15 amino acids. From germline, CDR1 is LGHDT and CDR2 YNNKEL (reference sequence). Trimming cost V 3 bases and J 9 bases, with 18 bases left between them. The CDR3, as DNA: TGTGCCAGCAGCCAGTCACGGGGGATCCTCTGTGAGCAGTTCTTC. Translating it yields CASSQSRGILCEQFF.

The rearrangement joins TRBV11-2 to TRBJ2-3; a possible D gene is TRBD2 (5 bases). V was cut by 7 bases and J by 4 bases, with 12 bases left in between. The CDR3 runs to 13 residues. The germline V gene encodes CDR1 SGHAT and CDR2 FQNNGV. The CDR3 sequence: CASKTAGADTQYF. CDR3 bases: TGTGCCAGCAAAACGGCGGGCGCAGATACGCAGTATTTT.

This chain links TRBV7-9 with TRBJ1-1; tentative D call: TRBD1 (5 bases). V lost 5 bases and J 4 bases, leaving 14 bases between the germline ends. CDR1 is SEHNR, CDR2 FQNEAQ, per germline (reference sequence). This CDR3 contains 14 residues. The CDR3 DNA follows: TGTGCCAGCAGCCCAAGGGGTTTGGGCACTGAAGCTTTCTTT. The encoded protein is CASSPRGLGTEAFF.

Of note for this clone: Other DNA sequences of this sample code for an identical CDR3. The chain uses TRBV5-1 and TRBJ2-3; D uncertain. V was cut by 0 bases and J by 1 base, with 3 bases left in between. The germline V gene encodes CDR1 SGHRS and CDR2 YFSETQ. There are 13 residues in the CDR3. CDR3 sequence: CASSLGGTDTQYF. CDR3 sequence (DNA): TGCGCCAGCAGCTTGGGTGGCACAGATACGCAGTATTTT.

This clone has a single count. This chain uses TRBV9 with TRBJ2-7; 14 bases agree with TRBD2. The junction had 0 bases not matched to a gene; V was cut back by 2 bases and J by 2 bases. This CDR3 spans 15 amino acids. Germline lookup yields CDR1 SGDLS and CDR2 YYNGEE. For the CDR3, the DNA is TGTGCCAGCAGCGTGGGACTAGCGGGAGCCTACGAGCAGTACTTC. Its protein is CASSVGLAGAYEQYF.

This clone was detected only once. This chain joins TRBV7-9 and TRBJ2-7, with TRBD2 identical over 8 bases. The CDR3 is 14 amino acids. The J segment lost 3 bases and the V segment lost 4 bases, leaving 5 bases of the junction unmatched. Per the germline V gene, CDR1 is SEHNR and CDR2 is FQNEAQ (reference sequence). The CDR3, as DNA: TGTGCCAGCAGCTCGGGAGGGGGATTCTACGAGCAGTACTTC. Translated: CASSSGGGFYEQYF.

This clone has a single count. The genes are TRBV7-2 and TRBJ1-2; 7 bases fit TRBD1. The CDR3 loop spans 17 amino acids. The ends lost 7 bases at V and 8 bases at J; junction bases unmatched: 22. Germline CDR1 reads SGHTA; CDR2 reads FQGNSA. This CDR3 reads CASTPDWGRGQGRGYTF. CDR3 DNA sequence: TGTGCCAGCACCCCGGACTGGGGGAGGGGGCAGGGCAGGGGCTACACCTTC.

The rearrangement uses TRBV5-1 and TRBJ2-1, with D possibly matching TRBD2 (6 bases). This CDR3 region has 14 residues. CDR1 and CDR2 (germline): SGHRS, YFSETQ. V was cut by 0 bases and J by 9 bases, with 13 bases left in between. CDR3 coding DNA: TGCGCCAGCAGCTTGGACCTAGCGTCTGGTGAGCAGTTCTTC. This encodes CASSLDLASGEQFF.

This clone appeared once. The chain carries TRBV12-3 or TRBV12-4 and TRBJ1-4, with no clear D. Trimming removed 5 bases at V and 4 bases at J, with 8 bases between. The CDR3 sequence is 13 residues long. For the CDR3, the DNA is TGTGCCAGCAGTAGGACCGATAATGAAAAACTGTTTTTT. This sequence encodes CASSRTDNEKLFF.

The chain is built from TRBV28 and TRBJ1-5, with D perhaps matching TRBD1 (5 bases). From germline, CDR1 is MDHEN and CDR2 SYDVKM. Trimming removed 6 bases at V and 0 bases at J, with 12 bases between. The CDR3 consists of 15 residues. CDR3 region: CASSPRAVSNQPQHF. CDR3 sequence (DNA): TGTGCCAGCAGCCCCAGGGCGGTTAGCAATCAGCCCCAGCATTTT. The full variable domain, completed using reference TRBV28 and TRBJ1-5, is DVKVTQSSRYLVKRTGEKVFLECVQDMDHENMFWYRQDPGLGLRLIYFSYDVKMKEKGDIPEGYSVSREKKERFSLILESASTNQTSMYLCASSPRAVSNQPQHFGDGTRLSIL.

V gene TRBV11-2 combines with J gene TRBJ2-2, with TRBD2 identical over 12 bases. CDR3 length: 15 residues. CDR1 and CDR2 from the germline V gene are SGHAT and FQNNGV. Germline trimming cut 8 bases from V and 5 bases from J; bases unmatched to any gene: 6. The CDR3, as DNA: TGTGCCAGCTTGACTAGCGGGAGTGGTACCGGGGAGCTGTTTTTT. Translation: CASLTSGSGTGELFF.